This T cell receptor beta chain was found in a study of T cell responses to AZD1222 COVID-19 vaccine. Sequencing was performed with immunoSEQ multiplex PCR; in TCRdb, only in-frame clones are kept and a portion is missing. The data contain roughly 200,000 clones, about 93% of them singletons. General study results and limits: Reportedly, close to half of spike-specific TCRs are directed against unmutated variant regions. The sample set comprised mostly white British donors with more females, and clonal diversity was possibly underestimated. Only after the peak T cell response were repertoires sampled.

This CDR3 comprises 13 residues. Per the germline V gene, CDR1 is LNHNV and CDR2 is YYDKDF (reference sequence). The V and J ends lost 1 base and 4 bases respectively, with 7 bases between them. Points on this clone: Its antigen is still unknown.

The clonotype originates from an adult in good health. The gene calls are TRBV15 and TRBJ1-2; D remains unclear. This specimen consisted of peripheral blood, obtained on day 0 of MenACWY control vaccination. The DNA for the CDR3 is TGTGCCACCAGCAGAGGGGCTGCCTATGGCTACACCTTC. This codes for CATSRGAAYGYTF.